The 2 T cell receptor beta chains presented below share a single source sample, sequenced in a study of blood T cell repertoires in COVID-19. Clones were sequenced by immunoSEQ multiplex PCR, and TCRdb holds only the in-frame ones, with some missing. The sample consists of some 110,000 clones, approximately 72% of them appearing once. Sequencing used peripheral blood. These receptor sequences come from a woman aged 65 to 85 with acute or convalescent COVID-19.

This clone was counted many times. CDR3 amino acids: CASSPREGEKLFF. The DNA for the CDR3 is TGCGCCAGCAGCCCCAGGGAGGGTGAAAAACTGTTTTTT. This chain uses TRBV4-1 with TRBJ1-4, with D perhaps matching TRBD1 (5 bases). Germline-derived CDR1 and CDR2 are MGHRA and YSYEKL. V lost 4 bases to trimming and J lost 7 bases, with 10 bases between them. This CDR3 region has 13 residues.

The V gene is TRBV7-2, the J gene TRBJ2-1, with D possibly matching TRBD2 (6 bases). CDR3 length: 16 amino acids. Germline V gene lookup returns CDR1 SGHTA and CDR2 FQGNSA. V was shortened by 5 bases and J by 4 bases, with 18 bases between the two germline ends. In DNA form, the CDR3 reads TGTGCCAGCAGCGGAGACTTGGGAGGTCTGTACAATGAGCAGTTCTTC. Translating gives CASSGDLGGLYNEQFF. The full variable domain, its missing parts supplied by reference TRBV7-2 and TRBJ2-1, is GAGVSQSPSNKVTEKGKDVELRCDPISGHTALYWYRQSLGQGLEFLIYFQGNSAPDKSGLPSDRFSAERTGGSVSTLTIQRTQQEDSAVYLCASSGDLGGLYNEQFFGPGTRLTVL.